Sequencing of this TCR beta chain was carried out in a study of shared clonotypes between healthy human individuals. This CDR3 is built from 18 residues. Germline loops: CDR1 SEHNR, CDR2 FQNEAQ (reference sequence). V lost 5 bases and J lost 5; bases outside the gene matches: 20. TCRdb's table, derived via immunoSEQ multiplex PCR, lists solely in-frame clones and lacks some. Of 2,500,000 or so clones listed, more than 80% were seen once; the top ten hold 0.11% to 0.15%. The sequence derives from a man between 18 and 29 years old in good health. The rearrangement joins TRBV7-9 to TRBJ2-5; TRBD1 matches 7 bases. The sample consisted of naive CD4+ T cells sorted from blood. The sample's subset: CD45RA+ positively selected. The CDR3 DNA sequence: TGTGCCAGCAGCCCCCTACGACCGGGACAGAGGTCCCCGGAGACCCAGTACTTC. Its translation: CASSPLRPGQRSPETQYF. The whole variable domain, remainder taken from reference TRBV7-9 and TRBJ2-5, is DTGVSQNPRHKITKRGQNVTFRCDPISEHNRLYWYRQTLGQGPEFLTYFQNEAQLEKSRLLSDRFSAERPKGSFSTLEIQRTEQGDSAMYLCASSPLRPGQRSPETQYFGPGTRLLVL.